This TCR beta chain was captured by sequencing in a study of blood T cell repertoires in COVID-19. Study overall: Acute-phase and convalescent COVID-19 samples originated in the United States, Italy and Spain.

Original data processing: By means of reference gene primer amplification, nucleated cell counts were estimated. Repertoires were generated with immunoSEQ multiplex PCR, while TCRdb's copy carries only in-frame clones and drops some. V, J and clone size reflect that table, while D and trimming were determined from the DNA. This table holds about 140,000 clones, about 86% found once. The sample comprised peripheral blood. This sequence originates from a woman between 55 and 75 years old with acute or convalescent COVID-19.

This chain's CDR3 is CASRLPGQGAVEQYF. DNA of the CDR3: TGTGCCAGCAGATTACCGGGACAGGGGGCAGTGGAGCAGTACTTC. The rearrangement uses TRBV6-6 and TRBJ2-7, with 12 bases that match TRBD1. Germline values: CDR1 MNHNY, CDR2 SVGAGI (reference sequence). V trimming: 6 bases; J trimming: 7 bases; junction bases outside the gene matches: 10. This CDR3 is 15 amino acids long.